The clone carrying this T cell receptor (beta chain) was counted once. The data derive from a study of blood T cell repertoires in COVID-19. In the study overall: Samples representing acute and convalescent COVID-19 were sourced from the United States, Italy and Spain. Sample material is recorded as cDNA or gDNA derived from T cells, B-cell-depleted T cells, or PBMCs.

There are 19 residues in the CDR3. Germline V gene lookup returns CDR1 GTSNPN and CDR2 SVGIG (reference sequence). V was trimmed by 0 bases and J by 1 base, leaving 24 bases between them. In the authors' methods: Reference gene primer amplification gave nucleated cell count estimates. Sequenced by immunoSEQ multiplex PCR; TCRdb stores in-frame clones only, minus some. That table furnishes V, J and clone size, whereas the DNA furnished D and trimming. Of 130,000 or so clones in the sample, around 89% were seen once. This clonotype was sampled from a man aged 45-65 years with active or convalescent COVID-19. The sample consisted of peripheral blood. The chain recombines TRBV30 with TRBJ1-1; D is ambiguous. CDR3 nucleotide sequence: TGTGCCTGGAGTGTACACTTGGGTTTGACACGTTTACCGAACACTGAAGCTTTCTTT. Translation: CAWSVHLGLTRLPNTEAFF.